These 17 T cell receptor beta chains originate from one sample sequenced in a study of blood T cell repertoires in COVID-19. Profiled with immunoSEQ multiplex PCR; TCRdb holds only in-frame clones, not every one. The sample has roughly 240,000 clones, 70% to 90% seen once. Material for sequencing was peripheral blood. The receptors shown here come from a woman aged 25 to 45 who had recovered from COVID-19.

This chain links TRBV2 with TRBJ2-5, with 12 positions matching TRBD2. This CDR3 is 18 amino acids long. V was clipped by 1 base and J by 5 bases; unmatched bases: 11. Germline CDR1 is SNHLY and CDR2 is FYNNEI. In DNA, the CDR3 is TGTGCCAGCAGTGAAGAGTGGGCTAGCGGGGGGGCTGGGGAGACCCAGTACTTC. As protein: CASSEEWASGGAGETQYF.

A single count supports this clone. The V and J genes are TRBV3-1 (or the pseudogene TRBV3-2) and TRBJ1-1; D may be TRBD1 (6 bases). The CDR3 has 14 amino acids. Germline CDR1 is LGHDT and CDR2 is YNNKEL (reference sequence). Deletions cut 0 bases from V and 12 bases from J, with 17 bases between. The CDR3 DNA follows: TGTGCCAGCAGCCAAGAAAACAGGGTCGGCGCAACTTTCTTT. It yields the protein CASSQENRVGATFF.

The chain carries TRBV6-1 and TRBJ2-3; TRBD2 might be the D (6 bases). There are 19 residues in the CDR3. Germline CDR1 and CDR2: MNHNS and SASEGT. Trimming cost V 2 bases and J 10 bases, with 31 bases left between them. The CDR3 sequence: CASSEIRSRWGTRGLSQYF. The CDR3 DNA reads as TGTGCCAGCAGTGAAATTAGGTCTCGTTGGGGGACTCGCGGACTTTCGCAGTATTTT.

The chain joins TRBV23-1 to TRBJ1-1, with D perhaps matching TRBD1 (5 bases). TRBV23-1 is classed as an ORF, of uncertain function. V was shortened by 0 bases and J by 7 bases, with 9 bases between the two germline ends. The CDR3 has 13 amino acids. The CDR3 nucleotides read TGCGCCAGCAGTCAATCCACGGGGGATGAAGCTTTCTTT. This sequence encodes CASSQSTGDEAFF.

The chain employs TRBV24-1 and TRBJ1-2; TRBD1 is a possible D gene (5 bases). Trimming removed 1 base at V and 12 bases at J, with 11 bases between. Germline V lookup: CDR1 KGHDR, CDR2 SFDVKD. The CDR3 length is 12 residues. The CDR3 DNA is TGTGCCACCAGTGATTTCGCAGGGCCGAACACCTTC. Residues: CATSDFAGPNTF.

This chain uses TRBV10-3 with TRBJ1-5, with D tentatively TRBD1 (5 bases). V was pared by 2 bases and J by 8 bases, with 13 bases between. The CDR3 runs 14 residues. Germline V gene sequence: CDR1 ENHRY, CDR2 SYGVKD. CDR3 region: CAISEEQGIEPQHF. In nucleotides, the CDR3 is TGTGCCATCAGTGAGGAGCAGGGTATTGAGCCCCAGCATTTT.

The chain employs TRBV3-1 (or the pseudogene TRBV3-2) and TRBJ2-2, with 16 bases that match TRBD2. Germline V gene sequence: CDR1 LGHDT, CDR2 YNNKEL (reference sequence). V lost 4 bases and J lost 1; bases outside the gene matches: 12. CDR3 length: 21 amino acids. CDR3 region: CASSLRQGLAGGRRNTGELFF. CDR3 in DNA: TGTGCCAGCAGCCTAAGACAGGGACTAGCGGGGGGGCGAAGGAACACCGGGGAGCTGTTTTTT.

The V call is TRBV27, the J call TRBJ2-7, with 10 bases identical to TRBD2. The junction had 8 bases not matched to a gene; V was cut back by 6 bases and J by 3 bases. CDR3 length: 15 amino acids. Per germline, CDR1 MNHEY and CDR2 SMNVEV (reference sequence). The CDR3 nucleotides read TGTGCCAGCAGATCGCTAGCGGGGGCCTTCTACGAGCAGTACTTC. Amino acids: CASRSLAGAFYEQYF.

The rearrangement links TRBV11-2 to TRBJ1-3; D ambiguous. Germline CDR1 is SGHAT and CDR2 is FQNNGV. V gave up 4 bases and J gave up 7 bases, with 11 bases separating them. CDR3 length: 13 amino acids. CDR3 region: CASSSNQRNTIYF. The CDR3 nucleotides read TGTGCCAGCAGCTCCAACCAGCGGAACACCATATATTTT.

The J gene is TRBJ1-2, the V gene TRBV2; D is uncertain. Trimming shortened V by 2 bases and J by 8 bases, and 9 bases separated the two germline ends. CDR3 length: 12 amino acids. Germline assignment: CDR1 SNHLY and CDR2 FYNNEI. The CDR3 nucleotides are TGTGCCAGCAGTGAATCAAGCCGGGGCTACACCTTC. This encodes CASSESSRGYTF.

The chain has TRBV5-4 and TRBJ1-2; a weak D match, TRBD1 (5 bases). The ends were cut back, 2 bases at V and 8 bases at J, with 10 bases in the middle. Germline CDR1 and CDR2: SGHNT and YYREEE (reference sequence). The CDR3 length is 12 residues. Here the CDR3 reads CASSFSGGGYTF. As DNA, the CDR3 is TGTGCCAGCAGCTTTTCGGGGGGAGGCTACACCTTC.

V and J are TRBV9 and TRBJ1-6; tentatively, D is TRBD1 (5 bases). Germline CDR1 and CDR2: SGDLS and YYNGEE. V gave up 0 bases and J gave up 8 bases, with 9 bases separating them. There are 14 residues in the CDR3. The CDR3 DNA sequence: TGTGCCAGCAGCGTAGCCAGGGCCCATTCACCCCTCCACTTT. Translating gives CASSVARAHSPLHF.

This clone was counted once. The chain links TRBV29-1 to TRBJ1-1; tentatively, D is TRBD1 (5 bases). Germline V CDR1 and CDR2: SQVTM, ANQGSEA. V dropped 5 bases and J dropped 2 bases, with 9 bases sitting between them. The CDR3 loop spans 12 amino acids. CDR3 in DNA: TGCAGCGTTCGACAGCCTAACACTGAAGCTTTCTTT. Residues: CSVRQPNTEAFF.

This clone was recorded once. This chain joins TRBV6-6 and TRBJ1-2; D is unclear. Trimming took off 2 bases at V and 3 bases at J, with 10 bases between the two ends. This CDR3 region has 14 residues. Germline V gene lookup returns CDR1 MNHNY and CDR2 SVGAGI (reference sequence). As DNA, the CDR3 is TGTGCCAGCAGTTACGGGCAGAACCACTATGGCTACACCTTC. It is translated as CASSYGQNHYGYTF.

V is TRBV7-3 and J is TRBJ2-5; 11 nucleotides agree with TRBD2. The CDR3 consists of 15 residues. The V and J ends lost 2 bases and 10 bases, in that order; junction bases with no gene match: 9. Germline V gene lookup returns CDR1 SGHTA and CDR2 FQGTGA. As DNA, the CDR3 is TGTGCCAGCAGCTTAGAATTGACTAGCGGGGTTGGCCAGTACTTC. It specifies CASSLELTSGVGQYF.

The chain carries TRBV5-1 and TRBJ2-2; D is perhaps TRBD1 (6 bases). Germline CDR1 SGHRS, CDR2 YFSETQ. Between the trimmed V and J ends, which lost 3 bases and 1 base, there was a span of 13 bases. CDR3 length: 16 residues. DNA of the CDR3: TGCGCCAGCAGCTCCCCTGGGACACAGAACACCGGGGAGCTGTTTTTT. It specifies CASSSPGTQNTGELFF.

The CDR3 DNA reads TGTGCCAGCAGCTTGTTGGAGGGACCTACCTACGAGCAGTACTTC. Translated, it gives CASSLLEGPTYEQYF. The chain recombines TRBV5-4 with TRBJ2-7; possibly TRBD2 for D (6 bases). The CDR3 sequence is 15 residues long. Trimming pared 1 base from V and 2 bases from J, leaving 13 bases between. Germline V gene data show CDR1 as SGHNT and CDR2 as YYREEE (reference sequence).